The source of this TCR beta chain is a study of PD-1 blockade in classical Hodgkin lymphoma. As to this clone: Its target is unknown.

Produced via immunoSEQ multiplex PCR; TCRdb's table is partial and in-frame only. The repertoire includes around 23,000 clones, about 83% of them detected once, and around 1.7% sits in the top ten. Whole-study findings and limits: Among the patients, those starting nivolumab under 1 year after ASCT were excluded. Why repertoires differed is undefined; disease activity or prior therapy possibly contributed.

Each patient experienced a relapse that followed autologous stem cell transplantation, and brentuximab vedotin exposure varied. Starting with thawed PBMCs, CD4+ T cells were purified by magnetic negative selection. V was clipped by 5 bases and J by 0 bases, with 14 bases between them. The CDR3 has 15 residues. The germline CDR1 and CDR2 sequences are SGHKS and YYEKEE (reference sequence). Sample: CD4+ T cells from blood, taken at baseline. This receptor was taken from a human donor with classical Hodgkin lymphoma. The chain combines TRBV5-5 with TRBJ1-1; TRBD1 might be the D (5 bases). The CDR3 loop is CASSQTGLLNTEAFF. The CDR3 DNA is TGTGCCAGCAGTCAGACGGGACTCTTGAACACTGAAGCTTTCTTT. Looking up the rest from reference TRBV5-5 and TRBJ1-1 gives the full variable domain: DAGVTQSPTHLIKTRGQQVTLRCSPISGHKSVSWYQQVLGQGPQFIFQYYEKEERGRGNFPDRFSARQFPNYSSELNVNALLLGDSALYLCASSQTGLLNTEAFFGQGTRLTVV.